Listed below are T cell receptor beta chains from one sample, sequenced in a study of Ad26.COV2.S vaccination and SARS-CoV-2 variants. The table came from immunoSEQ multiplex PCR; TCRdb's copy has only in-frame clones and leaves some out. This table has approximately 340,000 clones, roughly 94% appearing once. The sample here was peripheral blood, taken after recovery from COVID-19. These receptors were obtained from a human donor who had recovered from COVID-19. Each CDR3 is given with its conserved first and last residue. The order of the fields is J gene, clone size, V gene, D gene, CDR3 DNA, CDR3 protein. The D gene is left open where the match is weak. Only some rows state a clone size, as once, few, many or a class for expanded clones.

TRBJ1-5 . TRBV28 . TGTGCCAGCAGTTTACAGCCCCAGCATTTT CASSLQPQHF
TRBJ2-5 . TRBV2 TRBD2 TGTGCCAGCAGTGGTAATAGCGGGGAAGAGACCCAGTACTTC CASSGNSGEETQYF
TRBJ1-1 . TRBV29-1 . TGCAGCGTTCTTGAAGCTTTCTTT CSVLEAFF
TRBJ2-5 . TRBV5-1 TRBD2 TGCGCCAGCAATCCGGCTGCTCCCGGGGGGGGAGAGACCCAGTACTTC CASNPAAPGGGETQYF
TRBJ2-2 . TRBV9 TRBD2 TGTGCCAGCAGCGTTTCGGGGGGGCCGGACACCGGGGAGCTGTTTTTT CASSVSGGPDTGELFF
TRBJ1-2 . TRBV6-6 . TGTGCCAGCAGCCGTTCCTATGGCTACACCTTC CASSRSYGYTF
TRBJ2-3 . TRBV9 . TGTGCCAGCAGTGGGGATACGCAGTATTTT CASSGDTQYF
TRBJ2-7 . TRBV24-1 . TGTGCCACCAGTGATGGGGGAGACGACGAGCAGTACTTC CATSDGGDDEQYF
TRBJ1-2 . TRBV3-1/TRBV3-2 . TGTGCCAGCAGCCAAAGGGAACAACTCTACTATGGCTACACCTTC CASSQREQLYYGYTF
TRBJ2-7 . TRBV18 . TGTGCCAGCTCACCCCCTCCACCGGTACCCTCTTCCTACGAGCAGTACTTC CASSPPPPVPSSYEQYF
TRBJ1-1 once TRBV2 . TGTGCCAGCAGTGCGGTTGACAGGTTGAAGCCTGAAGCTTTCTTT CASSAVDRLKPEAFF
TRBJ2-1 . TRBV3-1/TRBV3-2 TRBD1 TGTGCCAGCAGCCAAGACGGGACAGGGGGCAAGCAGTTCTTC CASSQDGTGGKQFF
TRBJ2-3 . TRBV12-5 TRBD2 TGTGCTAGTGGCACTAGCGTAGCAGATACGCAGTATTTT CASGTSVADTQYF
TRBJ2-3 . TRBV9 TRBD2 TGTGCCAGCAGTCCCAGCGGGGGGATTAGCACAGATACGCAGTATTTT CASSPSGGISTDTQYF
TRBJ2-5 . TRBV28 . TGTGCCAGTTGTAGGGGGACTTGGGAGACCCAGTACTTC CASCRGTWETQYF
TRBJ1-2 . TRBV7-9 . TGTGCCAGCAGCTTAGTAGGCAGGGAGAGCTATGGCTACACCTTC CASSLVGRESYGYTF